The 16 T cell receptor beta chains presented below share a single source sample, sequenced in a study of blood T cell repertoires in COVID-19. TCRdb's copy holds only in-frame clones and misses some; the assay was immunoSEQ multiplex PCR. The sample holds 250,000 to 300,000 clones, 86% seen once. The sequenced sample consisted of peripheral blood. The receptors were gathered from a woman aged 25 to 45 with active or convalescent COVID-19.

The CDR3 sequence is CASSLGGDGYTF. The CDR3 bases are TGTGCCAGCAGTTTAGGAGGGGACGGCTACACCTTC. The V call is TRBV28, the J call TRBJ1-2; D is perhaps TRBD1 (5 bases). V shed 2 bases and J shed 8 bases, with 9 bases lying between them. The germline CDR1 and CDR2 sequences are MDHEN and SYDVKM. CDR3 size: 12 residues.

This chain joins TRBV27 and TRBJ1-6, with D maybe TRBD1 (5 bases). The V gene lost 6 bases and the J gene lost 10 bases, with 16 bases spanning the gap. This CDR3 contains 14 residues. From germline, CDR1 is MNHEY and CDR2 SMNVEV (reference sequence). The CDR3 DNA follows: TGTGCCAGCAGCCCCCTCGGGGGTCAGTCACCCCTCCACTTT. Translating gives CASSPLGGQSPLHF.

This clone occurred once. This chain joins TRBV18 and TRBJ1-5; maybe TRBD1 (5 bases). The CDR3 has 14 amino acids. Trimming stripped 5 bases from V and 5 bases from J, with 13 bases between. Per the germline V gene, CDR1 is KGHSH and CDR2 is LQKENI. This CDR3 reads CASSSGGGDQPQHF. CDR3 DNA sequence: TGTGCCAGCTCATCCGGGGGGGGAGATCAGCCCCAGCATTTT.

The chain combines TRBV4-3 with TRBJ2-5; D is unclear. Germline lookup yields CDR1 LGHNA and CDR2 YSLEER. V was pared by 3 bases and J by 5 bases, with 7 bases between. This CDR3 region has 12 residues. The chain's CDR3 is CASSQPGETQYF. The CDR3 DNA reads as TGCGCCAGCAGCCAGCCCGGGGAGACCCAGTACTTC.

The CDR3 bases are TGTGCCAGCAGTGAAATTTATGAGGCCGGGGAGCTGTTTTTT. This translates into CASSEIYEAGELFF. This chain links TRBV6-1 with TRBJ2-2; D ambiguous. The CDR3 runs to 14 residues. V was clipped by 2 bases and J by 6 bases, with 10 bases between them. Per the germline V gene, CDR1 is MNHNS and CDR2 is SASEGT.

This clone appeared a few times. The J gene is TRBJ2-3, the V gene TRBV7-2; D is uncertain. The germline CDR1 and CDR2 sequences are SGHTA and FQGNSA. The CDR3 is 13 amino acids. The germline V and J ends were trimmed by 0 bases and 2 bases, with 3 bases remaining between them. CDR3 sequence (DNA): TGTGCCAGCAGCTTAGCCCACACAGATACGCAGTATTTT. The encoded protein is CASSLAHTDTQYF.

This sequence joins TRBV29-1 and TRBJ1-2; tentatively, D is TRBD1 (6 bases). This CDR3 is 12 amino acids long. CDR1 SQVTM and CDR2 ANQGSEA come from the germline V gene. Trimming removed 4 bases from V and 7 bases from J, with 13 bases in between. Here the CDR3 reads CSVGDTKGGYTF. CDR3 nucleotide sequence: TGCAGCGTTGGGGACACCAAAGGTGGCTACACCTTC.

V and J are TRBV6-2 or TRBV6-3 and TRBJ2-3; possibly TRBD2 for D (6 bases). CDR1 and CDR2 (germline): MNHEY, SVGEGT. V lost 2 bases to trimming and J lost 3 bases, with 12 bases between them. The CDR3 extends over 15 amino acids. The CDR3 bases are TGTGCCAGCAGTTACCCCCCCGCGGGGACAGATACGCAGTATTTT. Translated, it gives CASSYPPAGTDTQYF.

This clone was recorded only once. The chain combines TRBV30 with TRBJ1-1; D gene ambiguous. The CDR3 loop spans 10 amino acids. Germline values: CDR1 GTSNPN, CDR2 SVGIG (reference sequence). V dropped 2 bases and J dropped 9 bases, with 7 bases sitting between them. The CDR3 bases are TGTGCCTGGAGTTCGTATCAAGCTTTCTTT. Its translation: CAWSSYQAFF.

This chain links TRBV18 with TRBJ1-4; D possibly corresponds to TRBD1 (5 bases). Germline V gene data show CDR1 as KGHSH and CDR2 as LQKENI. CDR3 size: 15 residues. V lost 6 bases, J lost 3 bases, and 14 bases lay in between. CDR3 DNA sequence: TGTGCCAGCTCGTCGGATCGGGGGTCTAATGAAAAACTGTTTTTT. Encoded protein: CASSSDRGSNEKLFF.

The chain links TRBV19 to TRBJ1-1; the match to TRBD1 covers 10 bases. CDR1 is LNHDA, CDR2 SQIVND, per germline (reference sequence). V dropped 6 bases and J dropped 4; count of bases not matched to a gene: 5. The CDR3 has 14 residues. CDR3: CASSRQGAGTEAFF. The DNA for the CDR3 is TGTGCCAGTAGCCGACAGGGGGCTGGCACTGAAGCTTTCTTT.

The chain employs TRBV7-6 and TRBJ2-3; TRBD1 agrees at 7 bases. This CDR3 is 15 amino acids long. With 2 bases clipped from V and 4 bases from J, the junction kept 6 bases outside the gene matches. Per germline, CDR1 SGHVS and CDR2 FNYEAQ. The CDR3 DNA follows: TGTGCCAGCAGCTTACCGACAGGGATGGCAGATACGCAGTATTTT. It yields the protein CASSLPTGMADTQYF.

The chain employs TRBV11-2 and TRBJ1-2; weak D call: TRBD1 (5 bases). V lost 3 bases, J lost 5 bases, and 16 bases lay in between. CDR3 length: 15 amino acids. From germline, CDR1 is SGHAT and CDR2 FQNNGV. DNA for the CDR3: TGTGCCAGCAGCTTCTGGGCGGGACCGGGGTATGGCTACACCTTC. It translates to CASSFWAGPGYGYTF.

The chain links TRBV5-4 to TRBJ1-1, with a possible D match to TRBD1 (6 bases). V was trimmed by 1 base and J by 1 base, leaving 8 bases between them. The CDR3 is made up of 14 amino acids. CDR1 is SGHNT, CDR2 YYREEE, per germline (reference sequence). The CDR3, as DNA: TGTGCCAGCAGCTTGCTGGACAGGAACACTGAAGCTTTCTTT. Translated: CASSLLDRNTEAFF.

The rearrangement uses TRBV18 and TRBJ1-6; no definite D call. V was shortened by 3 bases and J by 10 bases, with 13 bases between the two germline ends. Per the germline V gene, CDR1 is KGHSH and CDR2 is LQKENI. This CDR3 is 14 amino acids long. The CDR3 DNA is TGTGCCAGCTCACCCCCCCAGGAGGGCTCACCCCTCCACTTT. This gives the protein CASSPPQEGSPLHF.

For the CDR3, the DNA is TGTGCCAGCAGCGTAGGGACTAGCACAGGGTTCACAGATACGCAGTATTTT. Amino acids: CASSVGTSTGFTDTQYF. The rearrangement links TRBV9 to TRBJ2-3; 8 bases match TRBD2. The CDR3 is made up of 17 amino acids. Germline loops: CDR1 SGDLS, CDR2 YYNGEE. The junction had 8 bases not matched to a gene; V was cut back by 0 bases and J by 2 bases. The full variable domain, with the rest looked up from reference TRBV9 and TRBJ2-3, is DSGVTQTPKHLITATGQRVTLRCSPRSGDLSVYWYQQSLDQGLQFLIQYYNGEERAKGNILERFSAQQFPDLHSELNLSSLELGDSALYFCASSVGTSTGFTDTQYFGPGTRLTVL.